The clone carrying this T cell receptor beta chain counts as medium-sized. Its antigen is undetermined. Genes and germline are mouse. The CDR3 extends 1 residue past the end of the read, so its final part is completed from the germline J gene. Survey-depth TCRbeta CDR3 sequencing reported V/J genes and productive frequencies. Assay used: immunoSEQ multiplex PCR; TCRdb lists only in-frame clones, some missing. The sample has 3,000 to 4,000 clones; roughly 44% are singletons. The record originates from a study of tissue T cells after allogeneic stem cell transplantation. Broader study findings: Motif-based clustering found tissue-specific repertoire signatures shared across patients, though few clones were shared.

With 3 bases removed from V and 7 bases from J, the gap between germline ends came to 10 bases. This CDR3 is 13 amino acids long. Germline values: CDR1 KGHPV, CDR2 FQNQEV (reference sequence). The sample's time point: mouse harvest day 14 after allogeneic transplant. Mouse grafts combined 10^7 T-cell-depleted bone marrow cells with 10^6 splenic CD5+ T cells. Mice had MHC-mismatched B6 into BALB/c GVHD, sampled day 7 or 14. The sample comprised gut tissue. The chain uses TRBV26 and TRBJ1-5, with D possibly matching TRBD1 (6 bases). This TCR derives from a female BALB/c mouse given C57BL/6 T cells with graft-versus-host disease after an allogeneic hematopoietic cell transplant. The CDR3 is CASSLDRRQAPLF. CDR3 bases read: TGTGCCAGCAGTCTTGACAGGCGTCAGGCTCCGCTT.